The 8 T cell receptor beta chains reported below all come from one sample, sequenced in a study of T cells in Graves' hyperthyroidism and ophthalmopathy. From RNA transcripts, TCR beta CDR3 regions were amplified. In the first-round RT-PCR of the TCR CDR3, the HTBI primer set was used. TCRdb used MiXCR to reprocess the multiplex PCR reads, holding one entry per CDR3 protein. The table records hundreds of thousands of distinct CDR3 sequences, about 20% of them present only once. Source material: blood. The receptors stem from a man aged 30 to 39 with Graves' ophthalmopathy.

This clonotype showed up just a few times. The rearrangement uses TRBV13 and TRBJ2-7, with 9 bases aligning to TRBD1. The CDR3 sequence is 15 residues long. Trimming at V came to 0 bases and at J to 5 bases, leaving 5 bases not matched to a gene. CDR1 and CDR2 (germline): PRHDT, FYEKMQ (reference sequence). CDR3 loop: CASSLGDNRGHEQYF. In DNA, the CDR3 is TGTGCCAGCAGCTTAGGAGATAACAGGGGGCACGAGCAGTACTTC.

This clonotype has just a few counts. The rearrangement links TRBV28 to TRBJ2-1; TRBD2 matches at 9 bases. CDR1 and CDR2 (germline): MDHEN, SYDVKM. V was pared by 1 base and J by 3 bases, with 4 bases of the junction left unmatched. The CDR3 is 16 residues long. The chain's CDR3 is CASSLFGTSLYNEQFF. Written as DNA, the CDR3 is TGTGCCAGCAGTTTATTTGGGACTAGCCTCTACAATGAGCAGTTCTTC.

Here the CDR3 DNA reads TGTGCCAGTAGTGAAACAGGACAGGCCGATTTCGATGAGCAGTTCTTC. Translated: CASSETGQADFDEQFF. The chain uses TRBV28 and TRBJ2-1; 7 bases align to TRBD1. This CDR3 contains 16 residues. Trimming removed 9 bases from V and 8 bases from J; junction bases left unmatched: 19. Germline CDR1 MDHEN, CDR2 SYDVKM.

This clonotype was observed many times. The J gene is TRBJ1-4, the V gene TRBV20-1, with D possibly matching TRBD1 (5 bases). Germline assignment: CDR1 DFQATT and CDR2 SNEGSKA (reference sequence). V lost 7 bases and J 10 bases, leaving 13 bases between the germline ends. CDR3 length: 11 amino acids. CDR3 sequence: CSGQGDGKLFF. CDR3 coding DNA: TGCAGTGGGCAGGGCGATGGAAAACTGTTTTTT.

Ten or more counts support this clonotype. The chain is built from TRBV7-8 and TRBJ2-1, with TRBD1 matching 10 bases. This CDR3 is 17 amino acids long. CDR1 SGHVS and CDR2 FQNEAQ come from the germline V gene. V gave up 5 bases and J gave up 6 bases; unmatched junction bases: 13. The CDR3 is CASSPSRQGARFNEQFF. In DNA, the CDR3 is TGTGCCAGCAGCCCCTCCCGACAGGGGGCGCGTTTCAATGAGCAGTTCTTC.

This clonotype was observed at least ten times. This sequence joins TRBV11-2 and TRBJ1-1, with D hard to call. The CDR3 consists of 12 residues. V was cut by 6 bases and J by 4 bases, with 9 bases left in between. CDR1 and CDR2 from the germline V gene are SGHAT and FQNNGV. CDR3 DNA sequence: TGTGCCAGCAGAAGTACCGTCACTGAAGCTTTCTTT. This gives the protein CASRSTVTEAFF.

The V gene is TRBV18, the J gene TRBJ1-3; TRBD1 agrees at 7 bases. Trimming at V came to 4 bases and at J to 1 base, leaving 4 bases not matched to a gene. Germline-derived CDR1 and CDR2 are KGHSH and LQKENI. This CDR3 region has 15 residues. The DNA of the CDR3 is TGTGCCAGCTCACTCGGGGACAGATCTGGAAACACCATATATTTT. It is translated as CASSLGDRSGNTIYF.

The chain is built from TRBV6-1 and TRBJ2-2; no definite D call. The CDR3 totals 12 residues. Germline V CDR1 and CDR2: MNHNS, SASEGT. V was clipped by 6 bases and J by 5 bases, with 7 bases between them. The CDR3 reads CASRGITGELFF. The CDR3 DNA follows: TGTGCCAGCAGGGGAATAACCGGGGAGCTGTTTTTT.